Below, one T cell receptor beta chain is given with its context. The record originates from a study of blood T cells in healthy people across ages. The sample, about 9.7 milliliters of peripheral blood, was drawn from each donor. Germline loops: CDR1 SGHDT, CDR2 YYEEEE. The ends were cut back, 4 bases at V and 0 bases at J, with 23 bases in the middle. This CDR3 has 19 residues. With a J-beta primer mix and a sample-barcoded 5' primer, a second PCR ran about 6 to 11 cycles. MiXCR was run by TCRdb on the 5' RACE reads, yielding one entry per CDR3 protein. This sample has 1.5 million to 2 million distinct CDR3 sequences, with 39% found just once.

V is TRBV5-6 and J is TRBJ2-1; D is possibly TRBD1 (6 bases). This sequence was found in a human donor in good health. The sequenced sample consisted of blood. In DNA, the CDR3 is TGTGCCAGCAGCCGGACATGGACAGCCCGGCCTAGCTCCTACAATGAGCAGTTCTTC. Amino acids: CASSRTWTARPSSYNEQFF.